This TCR beta chain was sequenced for a study of tumor-infiltrating lymphocytes in oesophageal squamous cell carcinoma. TCRdb reprocessed the PCR reads via MiXCR and lists one record per CDR3 protein. The sample includes some 20,000 distinct CDR3 sequences, 40% to 55% seen only once; the top ten take roughly 36%. Germline V gene lookup returns CDR1 SGHTA and CDR2 FQGNSA. The CDR3 is 17 residues long. The clonotype comes from a female donor with esophageal squamous cell carcinoma. This chain links TRBV7-2 with TRBJ1-1; the D gene is possibly TRBD2 (7 bases). The DNA end lines up better with TRBJ2-2; the J call may be wrong. Sequencing used normal esophageal tissue next to the tumor. This CDR3 reads CASNEWGGARHTGELFF. CDR3 in DNA: TGTGCCAGCAACGAATGGGGGGGGGCGCGCCACACCGGGGAGCTGTTTTTT.